This T cell receptor (beta chain) was identified in a study of Graves' ophthalmopathy and Graves' hyperthyroidism (dated by TCRdb to the late 2010s). Broadly, across the study: Peripheral blood was collected before any treatment was given, at the time of initial diagnosis. TCR beta repertoire signatures were used to distinguish Graves' ophthalmopathy from Graves' hyperthyroidism and to predict progression to ophthalmopathy. In total, some 130 blood samples were TCR-sequenced: approximately 42 ophthalmopathy, roughly 80 hyperthyroidism and 17 hyperthyroidism-to-ophthalmopathy patients. To explore V-J signatures distinguishing ophthalmopathy from hyperthyroidism, a discovery set of about 99 patients (roughly 45 ophthalmopathy, 57 stable hyperthyroidism) was enrolled. The independent validation cohort included 18 to 20 hyperthyroidism patients plus 17 patients who later progressed from hyperthyroidism to ophthalmopathy. T-cell repertoires of thyroid tissue and blood were compared in over five hyperthyroidism patients. After sampling, hyperthyroidism patients received methimazole starting at 30 mg daily, and ophthalmopathy patients received high-dose intravenous methylprednisolone.

As to this clonotype: Its cognate antigen has yet to be identified. A single base separates this from a much larger clone, so it may be a read error.

In the germline V gene, CDR1 corresponds to MGHDK and CDR2 to SYGVNS. From the cysteine through the phenylalanine, the CDR3 covers 12 amino acids. Only the CDR3 part of the read is kept: 36 bases, read in frame from the first base. V is shortened by 6 bases, J by 10 bases, and the region joining them spans 13 bases. Study-level results and caveats: Sample size was not statistically predetermined, and group allocation was not concealed from the investigators. Ophthalmopathy was separated from stable hyperthyroidism by the 13-signature model with 87.88% sensitivity and 81% to 83% specificity in cross-validation and with 80%/75% in the test set. In validation, the model predicted ophthalmopathy progression with more than 70% sensitivity and roughly 72% specificity; roughly 12 predicted patients were CT-confirmed with GO in a median of approximately 6.5 months. Most of the expanded thyroid clonotypes with a frequency above 0.001 were also detected in blood, and it was suggested that the thyroid immune response may be reflected by blood repertoires.

For repertoire sequencing, TCR beta CDR3 regions were amplified from RNA transcripts. HTBI primers and the Qiagen OneStep RT-PCR kit were used in a first-round RT-PCR, which was followed by a second-round multiplex PCR, size selection and purification. Sequencing of the libraries was carried out on an Illumina HiSeq2000 in paired-end mode with 100 bp reads. Under the source paper's analysis protocol: Reads were processed with SOAPnuke, discarding reads with adapters, uncalled bases, mean Phred below 15, or no exact constant-primer or identifier match. High-quality paired reads were merged with COPE v1.2.5. Clonotypes were defined as unique nucleotide sequences and were aligned to IMGT TRB V, D and J references using MiTCR v1.1. Analysis was restricted to V-J combinations with a frequency above 0.0001, which covered roughly 99% of repertoires. A TCR clonal expansion and chaos score per V-J combination was defined as the ratio of F50 clonal expansion to chaos observed in the TCRdist matrix. Welch's t-statistics and random forest were used to narrow the features down to more than 10 V-J combinations, which were then fed into a naive Bayes classifier. The Morisita-Horn index was used to measure how similar the thyroid and blood repertoires were. The public reads were quality trimmed at Q25 with fastp and then assembled into clones with MiXCR by TCRdb, keeping productive beta chains. Every distinct CDR3 protein forms one entry, paired with its most common genes and DNA. The authors' filters were not applied to this entry. Recorded for this sample are roughly 700,000 distinct CDR3 sequences; roughly two fifths of them occurred a single time. The ten largest clones represent approximately 46% of the sample.

Patients with ophthalmopathy had moderately to severely active disease, with a Clinical Activity Score of 3 or more, a NOSPECS grade of 4 or more, and a disease duration of less than 3 months. Patients were excluded if they had other autoimmune diseases, uncontrolled infections, pregnancy or lactation. Diagnosis was based on clinical symptoms, serum thyroxine, TRAb, thyroid ultrasound and orbital computed tomography. PBMCs were isolated from 8 to 10 ml of fresh peripheral blood by Ficoll-Paque density gradient centrifugation. Total RNA was extracted with Trizol reagent and quality-checked on an Agilent 2100 Bioanalyzer.

The material sequenced was peripheral blood. The receptor chain draws on TRBV25-1 and TRBJ1-5; matching of 5 bases hints at TRBD1 as the D gene. The sequence was collected from an adult man with Graves' ophthalmopathy. The bases are TGTGCCAGCAGCAGAGATAGGGGACCCCAGCATTTT. It translates as CASSRDRGPQHF.